The 5 T cell receptor beta chains below were found in one sample sequenced in a study of blood T cell repertoires in COVID-19. Profiled with immunoSEQ multiplex PCR; TCRdb holds only in-frame clones, not every one. The sample lists 110,000 to 150,000 clones; approximately 84% were seen once. Material: PBMCs or T cells enriched from blood (not recorded which). These receptors were taken from a man in his forties with acute COVID-19.

The chain links TRBV28 to TRBJ1-2; TRBD1 agrees at 9 bases. Per the germline V gene, CDR1 is MDHEN and CDR2 is SYDVKM. Trimming took 5 bases from V and 8 from J; bases not matched to a gene: 12. The CDR3 sequence is 15 residues long. CDR3 nucleotides: TGTGCCAGCAGTCCGGCCGGAGACAGGGGGGGAGGCTACACCTTC. Its protein product is CASSPAGDRGGGYTF.

A single count supports this clone. The rearrangement links TRBV6-2 or TRBV6-3 to TRBJ2-1; D unclear. The CDR3 sequence is 15 residues long. The V end was cut by 6 bases, the J end by 4 bases, with 16 bases between. Per the germline V gene, CDR1 is MNHEY and CDR2 is SVGEGT. The CDR3 DNA follows: TGTGCCAGCAGCATTCTTTCTCGAGGATACAATGAGCAGTTCTTC. Protein: CASSILSRGYNEQFF.

This rearrangement joins TRBV19 to TRBJ2-6, with TRBD1 as a possible D gene (6 bases). Germline V CDR1 and CDR2: LNHDA, SQIVND (reference sequence). Trimming removed 3 bases at V and 0 bases at J, with 9 bases between. CDR3 length equals 16 residues. Here the CDR3 reads CASSIQGYSGANVLTF. CDR3 DNA: TGTGCCAGTAGTATCCAGGGGTACTCTGGGGCCAACGTCCTGACTTTC.

This chain joins TRBV6-2 or TRBV6-3 and TRBJ1-1, with unresolved D. Germline lookup yields CDR1 MNHEY and CDR2 SVGEGT. The CDR3 runs 15 residues. V lost 4 bases, J lost 1 base, and 13 bases lay in between. In DNA form, the CDR3 reads TGTGCCAGCAGTTCCCGTTCAGATGCGAACACTGAAGCTTTCTTT. Its protein is CASSSRSDANTEAFF.

This chain joins TRBV4-2 and TRBJ1-2, with unresolved D. Germline lookup yields CDR1 LGHNA and CDR2 YNFKEQ. The germline V and J ends were trimmed by 0 bases and 2 bases, with 7 bases remaining between them. CDR3 size: 14 residues. The chain's CDR3 is CASSQDYGNYGYTF. The CDR3 coding sequence is TGTGCCAGCAGCCAAGATTACGGGAACTATGGCTACACCTTC.